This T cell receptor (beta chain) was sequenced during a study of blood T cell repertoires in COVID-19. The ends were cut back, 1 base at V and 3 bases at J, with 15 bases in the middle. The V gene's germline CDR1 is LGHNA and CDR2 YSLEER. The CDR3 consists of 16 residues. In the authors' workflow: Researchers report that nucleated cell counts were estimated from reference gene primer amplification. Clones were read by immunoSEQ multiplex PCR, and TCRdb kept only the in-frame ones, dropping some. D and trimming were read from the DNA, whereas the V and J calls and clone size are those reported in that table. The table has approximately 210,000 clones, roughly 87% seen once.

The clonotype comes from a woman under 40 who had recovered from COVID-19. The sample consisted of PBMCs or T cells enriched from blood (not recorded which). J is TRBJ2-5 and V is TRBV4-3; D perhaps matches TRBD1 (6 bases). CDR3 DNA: TGCGCCAGCAGCCAAGGGTTAGGGGGAGTGGAAGAGACCCAGTACTTC. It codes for CASSQGLGGVEETQYF.